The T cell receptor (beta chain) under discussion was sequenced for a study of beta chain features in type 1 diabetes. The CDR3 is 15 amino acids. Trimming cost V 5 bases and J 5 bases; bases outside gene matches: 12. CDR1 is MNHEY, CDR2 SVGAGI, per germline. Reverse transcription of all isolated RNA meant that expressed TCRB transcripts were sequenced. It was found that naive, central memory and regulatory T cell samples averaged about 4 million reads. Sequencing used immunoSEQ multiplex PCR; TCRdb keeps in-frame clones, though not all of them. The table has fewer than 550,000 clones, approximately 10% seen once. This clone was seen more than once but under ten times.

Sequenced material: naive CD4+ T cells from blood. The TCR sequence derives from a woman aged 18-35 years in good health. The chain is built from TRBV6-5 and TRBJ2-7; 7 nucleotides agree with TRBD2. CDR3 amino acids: CASSPWGGSNHEQYF. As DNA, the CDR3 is TGTGCCAGCAGTCCGTGGGGCGGGAGTAACCACGAGCAGTACTTC.